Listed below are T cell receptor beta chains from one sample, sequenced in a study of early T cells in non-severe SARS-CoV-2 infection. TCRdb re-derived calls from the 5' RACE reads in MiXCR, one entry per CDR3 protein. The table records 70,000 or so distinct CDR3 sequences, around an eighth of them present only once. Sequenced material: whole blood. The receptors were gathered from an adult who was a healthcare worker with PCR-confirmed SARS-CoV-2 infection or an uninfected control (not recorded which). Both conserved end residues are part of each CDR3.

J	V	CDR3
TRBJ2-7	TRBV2	CASSPGPLSGFYEQYF
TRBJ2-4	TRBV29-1	CSVGQGELIQYF
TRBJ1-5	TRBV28	CASEMGGQSINSNQPQHF
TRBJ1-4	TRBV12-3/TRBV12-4	CASSLHRGRDEKLFF
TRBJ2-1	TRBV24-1	CATMDGSYNEQFF
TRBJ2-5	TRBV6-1	CASSEALPGTGSLETQYF
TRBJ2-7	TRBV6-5	CASRGLGLVEQYF
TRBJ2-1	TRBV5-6	CASSPEGHTNEQFF
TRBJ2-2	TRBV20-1	CSAARGRNTGELFF
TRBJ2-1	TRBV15	CATSRDPGSSYNEQFF
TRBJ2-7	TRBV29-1	CSVTGYYEQYF
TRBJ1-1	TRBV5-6	CASSPQGAAARNTEAFF
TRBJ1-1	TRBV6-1	CASSEYRGHTEAFF
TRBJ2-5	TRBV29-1	CSVSGSQETQYF
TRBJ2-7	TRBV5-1	CASSAAHEQYF
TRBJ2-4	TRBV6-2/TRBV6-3	CASSARDGAKNIQYF
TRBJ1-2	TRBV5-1	CASSQQGSDYGYTF
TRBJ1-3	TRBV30	CAWSPLTGPNTIYF
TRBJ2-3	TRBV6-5	CASSYSTSGGGADTQYF
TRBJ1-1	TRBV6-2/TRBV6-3	CASRFPGGTIEAFF
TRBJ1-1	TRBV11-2	CASSRFFGNTEAFF
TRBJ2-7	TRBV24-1	CATSGPRDNYYEQYF
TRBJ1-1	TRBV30	CAWRGGFTEAFF
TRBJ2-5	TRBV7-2	CASSPRGRVGETQYF
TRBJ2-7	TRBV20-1	CSAPGTGSYEQYF